A selection of T cell receptor beta chains follows, all from one sample in a study of beta chain features in type 1 diabetes. The repertoire was sequenced with immunoSEQ multiplex PCR; TCRdb's copy has only in-frame clones and lacks some. The sample has hundreds of thousands of clones, around an eighth seen once. Sequencing was performed on naive CD4+ T cells from blood. These receptors came from a man aged 18 to 30 with type 1 diabetes. Both conserved end residues are part of each CDR3. The D gene is left open where the match is weak. For some rows the clone size is stated as once, few or many, or as a class when expanded; others skip it.

len: 15
j_gene: TRBJ1-1
d_gene: TRBD1
abundance: few
v_gene: TRBV5-1
CDR3aa: CASRLVYRGGTEAFF
CDR3nt: TGCGCCAGCAGATTAGTTTACAGGGGAGGGACTGAAGCTTTCTTT

len: 15
j_gene: TRBJ2-3
d_gene: TRBD1
abundance: NA
v_gene: TRBV9
CDR3aa: CASSVGTGSTDTQYF
CDR3nt: TGTGCCAGCAGCGTAGGGACAGGGAGCACAGATACGCAGTATTTT

len: 12
j_gene: TRBJ2-3
d_gene: NA
abundance: few
v_gene: TRBV5-4
CDR3aa: CASSPEAEGLYF
CDR3nt: TGTGCCAGCAGCCCGGAGGCGGAGGGATTGTATTTT

len: 13
j_gene: TRBJ1-1
d_gene: NA
abundance: NA
v_gene: TRBV29-1
CDR3aa: CSVRWGPGTEAFF
CDR3nt: NA

len: 15
j_gene: TRBJ1-2
d_gene: TRBD1
abundance: NA
v_gene: TRBV19
CDR3aa: CASSPWTGGYYGYTF
CDR3nt: TGTGCCAGTAGTCCATGGACAGGGGGCTACTATGGCTACACCTTC

len: 16
j_gene: TRBJ1-1
d_gene: TRBD1
abundance: NA
v_gene: TRBV4-1
CDR3aa: CASSRLGRGQDTEAFF
CDR3nt: TGCGCCAGCAGCCGCTTAGGAAGGGGGCAGGACACTGAAGCTTTCTTT

len: 17
j_gene: TRBJ2-3
d_gene: NA
abundance: few
v_gene: TRBV9
CDR3aa: CASSGPIKGGFTDTQYF
CDR3nt: TGTGCCAGCAGCGGCCCTATTAAAGGCGGATTCACAGATACGCAGTATTTT

len: 16
j_gene: TRBJ2-3
d_gene: TRBD2
abundance: few
v_gene: TRBV4-1
CDR3aa: CASSQASGSTTDTQYF
CDR3nt: TGCGCCAGCAGCCAAGCTAGCGGGAGTACAACAGATACGCAGTATTTT

len: 14
j_gene: TRBJ1-2
d_gene: NA
abundance: NA
v_gene: TRBV27
CDR3aa: CASSLDTFSGGYTF
CDR3nt: TGTGCCAGCAGTTTAGACACCTTCTCGGGCGGCTACACCTTC

len: 15
j_gene: TRBJ1-1
d_gene: NA
abundance: NA
v_gene: TRBV6-5
CDR3aa: CASRINREGGTEAFF
CDR3nt: TGTGCCAGCAGGATCAACAGGGAAGGAGGCACTGAAGCTTTCTTT

len: 13
j_gene: TRBJ2-7
d_gene: NA
abundance: few
v_gene: TRBV6-5
CDR3aa: CASTRDSIYEQYF
CDR3nt: TGTGCCAGCACCAGGGACTCAATCTACGAGCAGTACTTC

len: 14
j_gene: TRBJ1-1
d_gene: TRBD1
abundance: NA
v_gene: TRBV6-5
CDR3aa: CASSYLQGGTEAFF
CDR3nt: TGTGCCAGCAGTTACCTGCAGGGGGGCACTGAAGCTTTCTTT

len: 22
j_gene: TRBJ1-6
d_gene: TRBD1
abundance: few
v_gene: TRBV13
CDR3aa: CASSLTAGTGGAISSYNSPLHF
CDR3nt: TGTGCCAGCAGCCTGACCGCCGGGACAGGGGGCGCGATTAGCTCCTATAATTCACCCCTCCACTTT

len: 14
j_gene: TRBJ1-4
d_gene: NA
abundance: few
v_gene: TRBV19
CDR3aa: CASSTRDANEKLFF
CDR3nt: TGTGCCAGTAGTACCCGGGACGCAAATGAAAAACTGTTTTTT

len: 12
j_gene: TRBJ1-1
d_gene: NA
abundance: few
v_gene: TRBV30
CDR3aa: CAWNTMNTEAFF
CDR3nt: TGTGCCTGGAATACTATGAACACTGAAGCTTTCTTT

len: 13
j_gene: TRBJ2-7
d_gene: TRBD1
abundance: NA
v_gene: TRBV10-3
CDR3aa: CAISTGWDYEQYF
CDR3nt: TGTGCCATTTCGACAGGGTGGGACTACGAGCAGTACTTC

len: 10
j_gene: TRBJ2-7
d_gene: NA
abundance: NA
v_gene: TRBV7-6
CDR3aa: CASASYEQYF
CDR3nt: TGTGCCAGCGCCAGCTACGAGCAGTACTTC

len: 12
j_gene: TRBJ2-3
d_gene: NA
abundance: NA
v_gene: TRBV30
CDR3aa: CAWSPPPGTQYF
CDR3nt: TGTGCCTGGAGTCCTCCGCCAGGAACGCAGTATTTT

len: 14
j_gene: TRBJ1-2
d_gene: NA
abundance: NA
v_gene: TRBV5-8
CDR3aa: CASSFGSGYYGYTF
CDR3nt: TGTGCCAGCAGCTTCGGTAGTGGATACTATGGCTACACCTTC

len: 11
j_gene: TRBJ1-5
d_gene: TRBD1
abundance: NA
v_gene: TRBV28
CDR3aa: CASRRDSHQHF
CDR3nt: TGTGCCAGCCGCCGGGACAGTCACCAGCATTTT

len: 13
j_gene: TRBJ1-2
d_gene: NA
abundance: NA
v_gene: TRBV10-1
CDR3aa: CASSRQAPWGYTF
CDR3nt: TGCGCCAGCAGTAGACAGGCACCGTGGGGCTACACCTTC

len: 15
j_gene: TRBJ2-5
d_gene: TRBD1
abundance: NA
v_gene: TRBV7-2
CDR3aa: CASSPNRGRAETQYF
CDR3nt: TGTGCCAGCAGTCCCAACAGGGGGCGGGCGGAGACCCAGTACTTC

len: 14
j_gene: TRBJ1-5
d_gene: NA
abundance: NA
v_gene: TRBV15
CDR3aa: CATSSLNIRQPQHF
CDR3nt: TGTGCCACCAGCAGCCTCAATATCCGGCAGCCCCAGCATTTT

len: 15
j_gene: TRBJ1-1
d_gene: TRBD1
abundance: NA
v_gene: TRBV19
CDR3aa: CASRRTGGVWAEAFF
CDR3nt: TGTGCCAGTAGACGGACAGGGGGCGTTTGGGCTGAAGCTTTCTTT

len: 14
j_gene: TRBJ2-5
d_gene: NA
abundance: few
v_gene: TRBV13
CDR3aa: CASSARTVKETQYF
CDR3nt: TGTGCCAGCAGCGCGAGGACAGTAAAAGAGACCCAGTACTTC

len: 15
j_gene: TRBJ2-1
d_gene: TRBD2
abundance: NA
v_gene: TRBV7-9
CDR3aa: CASSLTSGRRNEQFF
CDR3nt: TGTGCCAGCAGCTTGACTAGCGGGAGAAGGAATGAGCAGTTCTTC

len: 15
j_gene: TRBJ1-4
d_gene: NA
abundance: once
v_gene: TRBV15
CDR3aa: CATSRDGGINEKLFF
CDR3nt: TGTGCCACCAGCAGAGATGGAGGGATTAATGAAAAACTGTTTTTT

len: 17
j_gene: TRBJ2-1
d_gene: NA
abundance: few
v_gene: TRBV7-9
CDR3aa: CASSLVSGSLRANEQFF
CDR3nt: TGTGCCAGCAGCTTAGTCAGCGGCTCCCTCCGCGCCAATGAGCAGTTCTTC

len: 11
j_gene: TRBJ2-1
d_gene: NA
abundance: NA
v_gene: TRBV6-5
CDR3aa: CASSHRNEQFF
CDR3nt: TGTGCCAGCAGTCACAGAAATGAGCAGTTCTTC

len: 10
j_gene: TRBJ1-2
d_gene: NA
abundance: NA
v_gene: TRBV2
CDR3aa: CARGHNGYTF
CDR3nt: TGTGCCAGGGGACATAATGGCTACACCTTC

len: 13
j_gene: TRBJ1-1
d_gene: NA
abundance: few
v_gene: TRBV7-9
CDR3aa: CASSRLPNTEAFF
CDR3nt: TGTGCCAGCAGCCGACTCCCGAACACTGAAGCTTTCTTT

len: 14
j_gene: TRBJ2-7
d_gene: TRBD2
abundance: few
v_gene: TRBV30
CDR3aa: CAWRRREFAYEQYF
CDR3nt: TGTGCCTGGAGAAGGCGGGAGTTCGCCTACGAGCAGTACTTC

len: 17
j_gene: TRBJ2-5
d_gene: TRBD1
abundance: NA
v_gene: TRBV14
CDR3aa: CASSQGLGTGLRETQYF
CDR3nt: TGTGCCAGCAGCCAAGGGCTCGGGACAGGTTTGCGAGAGACCCAGTACTTC

len: 14
j_gene: TRBJ1-1
d_gene: TRBD1
abundance: NA
v_gene: TRBV7-3
CDR3aa: CASSPGTGETEAFF
CDR3nt: TGTGCCAGCAGCCCCGGGACAGGGGAGACTGAAGCTTTCTTT

len: 15
j_gene: TRBJ2-1
d_gene: NA
abundance: NA
v_gene: TRBV7-9
CDR3aa: CASSQSRWAINEQFF
CDR3nt: TGTGCCAGCAGCCAATCCCGGTGGGCGATCAATGAGCAGTTCTTC

len: 12
j_gene: TRBJ1-1
d_gene: NA
abundance: NA
v_gene: TRBV6-5
CDR3aa: CASSSRQTEAFF
CDR3nt: TGTGCCAGCAGTTCCCGACAGACTGAAGCTTTCTTT

len: 15
j_gene: TRBJ2-3
d_gene: TRBD2
abundance: few
v_gene: TRBV6-6
CDR3aa: CASSSTWGGLDTQYF
CDR3nt: TGTGCCAGCAGCTCCACCTGGGGGGGGTTAGATACGCAGTATTTT

len: 14
j_gene: TRBJ2-7
d_gene: TRBD2
abundance: few
v_gene: TRBV6-5
CDR3aa: CASIDSGGAHEQYF
CDR3nt: TGTGCCAGCATTGATAGCGGGGGGGCCCACGAGCAGTACTTC

len: 18
j_gene: TRBJ2-3
d_gene: TRBD2
abundance: few
v_gene: TRBV7-9
CDR3aa: CASSPASGTSGGGDTQYF
CDR3nt: TGTGCCAGCAGCCCCGCATCCGGGACTAGCGGGGGAGGAGATACGCAGTATTTT

len: 17
j_gene: TRBJ2-3
d_gene: TRBD2
abundance: NA
v_gene: TRBV7-9
CDR3aa: CASSPIGGTFTTDTQYF
CDR3nt: TGTGCCAGCAGCCCCATCGGGGGGACCTTTACTACAGATACGCAGTATTTT

len: 13
j_gene: TRBJ1-5
d_gene: NA
abundance: few
v_gene: TRBV30
CDR3aa: CAWSRGDNQPQHF
CDR3nt: TGTGCCTGGAGTCGAGGGGATAATCAGCCCCAGCATTTT

len: 18
j_gene: TRBJ1-5
d_gene: NA
abundance: NA
v_gene: TRBV29-1
CDR3aa: CSVHYWIQTERGHQPQHF
CDR3nt: TGCAGCGTGCACTACTGGATCCAAACCGAAAGGGGTCATCAGCCCCAGCATTTT

len: 13
j_gene: TRBJ2-1
d_gene: TRBD2
abundance: NA
v_gene: TRBV4-2
CDR3aa: CASRLASGNEQFF
CDR3nt: TGTGCCAGCCGACTAGCTTCAGGCAATGAGCAGTTCTTC

len: 13
j_gene: TRBJ2-5
d_gene: NA
abundance: NA
v_gene: TRBV6-1
CDR3aa: CASIARDRETQYF
CDR3nt: TGTGCCAGCATCGCCCGGGACCGAGAGACCCAGTACTTC

len: 14
j_gene: TRBJ2-7
d_gene: NA
abundance: NA
v_gene: TRBV7-9
CDR3aa: CASSPNPTPSEQYF
CDR3nt: TGTGCCAGCAGCCCTAATCCGACCCCCTCCGAGCAGTACTTC

len: 11
j_gene: TRBJ2-1
d_gene: NA
abundance: NA
v_gene: TRBV6-5
CDR3aa: CASSLVDEQFF
CDR3nt: TGTGCCAGCAGTTTAGTTGATGAGCAGTTCTTC

len: 15
j_gene: TRBJ1-3
d_gene: NA
abundance: NA
v_gene: TRBV7-2
CDR3aa: CASSLGGGSGNTIYF
CDR3nt: TGTGCCAGCAGCTTAGGAGGGGGCTCTGGAAACACCATATATTTT

len: 14
j_gene: TRBJ2-2
d_gene: TRBD1
abundance: few
v_gene: TRBV29-1
CDR3aa: CSVRTGENTGELFF
CDR3nt: TGCAGCGTAAGGACAGGGGAAAACACCGGGGAGCTGTTTTTT

len: 14
j_gene: TRBJ2-7
d_gene: NA
abundance: few
v_gene: TRBV5-1
CDR3aa: CASSLDRHPYEQYF
CDR3nt: TGCGCCAGCAGCTTGGACAGGCACCCCTACGAGCAGTACTTC

len: 14
j_gene: TRBJ2-1
d_gene: TRBD2
abundance: NA
v_gene: TRBV6-1
CDR3aa: CAASAGTSGRGWFF
CDR3nt: TGTGCAGCGAGTGCAGGGACTAGCGGGAGGGGTTGGTTCTTC

len: 13
j_gene: TRBJ2-3
d_gene: NA
abundance: few
v_gene: TRBV4-3
CDR3aa: CASSHERRDTQYF
CDR3nt: TGCGCCAGCAGCCACGAGCGGAGAGATACGCAGTATTTT

len: 14
j_gene: TRBJ2-5
d_gene: NA
abundance: few
v_gene: TRBV7-2
CDR3aa: CASTARRAGETQYF
CDR3nt: TGTGCCAGCACCGCCAGGAGGGCGGGGGAGACCCAGTACTTC

len: 20
j_gene: TRBJ2-1
d_gene: TRBD2
abundance: few
v_gene: TRBV13
CDR3aa: CASRPTPGLAGGRVWNEQFF
CDR3nt: TGTGCCAGCAGGCCCACGCCGGGACTAGCGGGAGGGCGGGTATGGAATGAGCAGTTCTTC